The 15 T cell receptor beta chains reported below all come from one sample, sequenced in a study of PD-L1 blockade in urothelial cancer. Using immunoSEQ multiplex PCR, the repertoire was profiled, and TCRdb retains in-frame clones only, with some absent. Counted here are roughly 28,000 clones, 80% to 90% occurring once; the ten biggest clones make up under 3%. Time point described: peripheral blood 6 weeks after treatment start. This specimen consisted of PBMCs, obtained around atezolizumab (anti-PD-L1) treatment. The receptors shown here come from an older man with urothelial cancer.

The V and J genes are TRBV28 and TRBJ1-2; D might be TRBD1 (5 bases). With 3 bases removed from V and 2 bases from J, the gap between germline ends came to 10 bases. Germline CDR1 MDHEN, CDR2 SYDVKM. The CDR3 is made up of 14 amino acids. In DNA form, the CDR3 reads TGTGCCAGCAGTTTGCCCAGGGTGAACTATGGCTACACCTTC. It is translated as CASSLPRVNYGYTF.

V gene TRBV5-4 combines with J gene TRBJ2-1; possibly TRBD1 for D (6 bases). This CDR3 has 15 amino acids. Looked up from germline, CDR1 is SGHNT and CDR2 is YYREEE (reference sequence). V lost 1 base to trimming and J lost 6 bases, with 14 bases between them. CDR3 loop: CASSLRDVGGNEQFF. The CDR3 DNA reads as TGTGCCAGCAGCTTGCGTGATGTAGGGGGCAATGAGCAGTTCTTC. The full variable domain, its missing parts supplied by reference TRBV5-4 and TRBJ2-1, is ETGVTQSPTHLIKTRGQQVTLRCSSQSGHNTVSWYQQALGQGPQFIFQYYREEENGRGNFPPRFSGLQFPNYSSELNVNALELDDSALYLCASSLRDVGGNEQFFGPGTRLTVL.

The chain has TRBV11-1 and TRBJ1-2; the match to TRBD1 covers 7 bases. Germline V CDR1 and CDR2: SGHAT, FQDESV (reference sequence). The CDR3 extends over 13 amino acids. The J segment lost 9 bases and the V segment lost 10 bases, leaving 14 bases of the junction unmatched. The CDR3 sequence is CAIQSSGGGSYTF. Written as DNA, the CDR3 is TGTGCCATCCAAAGTTCAGGGGGAGGAAGCTACACCTTC.

The sample holds a few counts of this clone. The V and J genes are TRBV27 and TRBJ1-2; TRBD1 agrees at 7 bases. Germline CDR1 MNHEY, CDR2 SMNVEV (reference sequence). The CDR3 loop spans 15 amino acids. J gave up 2 bases and V 6 bases, and 9 bases lay outside the gene matches. The CDR3 region has the DNA TGTGCCAGCAGCCGACAGGGCTCCGGGAACTATGGCTACACCTTC. It encodes CASSRQGSGNYGYTF.

The V gene is TRBV25-1, the J gene TRBJ1-1, with D perhaps TRBD1 (5 bases). CDR3 length equals 15 residues. The V gene's germline CDR1 is MGHDK and CDR2 SYGVNS. The V gene lost 5 bases and the J gene lost 3 bases, with 16 bases spanning the gap. The CDR3 region has the DNA TGTGCCAGCAGTCCGGCGGGGGGAAGGCACACTGAAGCTTTCTTT. Translating gives CASSPAGGRHTEAFF.

The rearrangement joins TRBV7-2 to TRBJ2-1, with 9 bases lining up with TRBD2. With V trimmed by 0 bases and J by 0 bases, 6 bases remained unmatched. Per the germline V gene, CDR1 is SGHTA and CDR2 is FQGNSA. The CDR3 extends over 18 amino acids. The CDR3 spells CASSLAASGIHSYNEQFF. CDR3 in DNA: TGTGCCAGCAGCTTAGCGGCTAGCGGGATCCACTCCTACAATGAGCAGTTCTTC.

The chain has TRBV7-9 and TRBJ2-3, with D unresolved. Per germline, CDR1 SEHNR and CDR2 FQNEAQ (reference sequence). V dropped 0 bases and J dropped 6 bases, with 10 bases sitting between them. CDR3 length: 14 amino acids. Here the CDR3 reads CASSLAAPGDTQYF. CDR3 DNA sequence: TGTGCCAGCAGCTTAGCGGCTCCAGGTGATACGCAGTATTTT.

J is TRBJ1-1 and V is TRBV7-2; 7 nucleotides agree with TRBD1. CDR3 length: 16 amino acids. Germline values: CDR1 SGHTA, CDR2 FQGNSA. The junction had 13 bases not matched to a gene; V was cut back by 5 bases and J by 4 bases. The CDR3 region is CASSLGRGRGSTEAFF. DNA for the CDR3: TGTGCCAGCAGCCTAGGTAGGGGGCGCGGTAGCACTGAAGCTTTCTTT.

For the CDR3, the DNA is TGTGCCAGCAGTTCGCTCGGGAGGGGATCCTACGAGCAGTACTTC. This gives the protein CASSSLGRGSYEQYF. This chain links TRBV28 with TRBJ2-7; 8 nucleotides agree with TRBD2. The V gene end was trimmed by 4 bases and the J gene end by 1 base; junction bases not matched to a gene: 6. Germline assignment: CDR1 MDHEN and CDR2 SYDVKM. The CDR3 length is 15 residues.

This clone was observed a handful of times. The genes are TRBV7-3 and TRBJ2-6; weak D call: TRBD1 (6 bases). This CDR3 has 15 amino acids. Trimming took off 4 bases at V and 4 bases at J, with 11 bases between the two ends. Looked up from germline, CDR1 is SGHTA and CDR2 is FQGTGA. As DNA, the CDR3 is TGTGCCAGCAGCTCTACAGGGCTAGGGGCCAACGTCCTGACTTTC. It encodes CASSSTGLGANVLTF.

The chain is built from TRBV5-6 and TRBJ2-7, with TRBD1 matching 9 bases. The germline V gene encodes CDR1 SGHDT and CDR2 YYEEEE. CDR3 length equals 15 residues. V lost 4 bases to trimming and J lost 3 bases; unmatched junction nucleotides: 8. The CDR3 loop is CASSRPGQGIYEQYF. DNA of the CDR3: TGTGCCAGCAGCCGACCGGGACAGGGAATCTACGAGCAGTACTTC.

The V gene is TRBV6-6, the J gene TRBJ1-5, with 8 bases that match TRBD1. The CDR3 covers 15 residues. The germline CDR1 and CDR2 sequences are MNHNY and SVGAGI (reference sequence). Trimming removed 7 bases from V and 1 base from J; junction bases left unmatched: 6. CDR3 sequence reads: CASTSGGRSNQPQHF. Here the CDR3 DNA reads TGTGCCAGCACGTCAGGGGGCCGCAGCAATCAGCCCCAGCATTTT.

The chain employs TRBV2 and TRBJ1-5; maybe TRBD1 (5 bases). This CDR3 contains 16 residues. In germline, CDR1 is SNHLY, CDR2 FYNNEI. V lost 5 bases and J lost 2, with 16 bases in between. The CDR3 DNA follows: TGTGCCAGCAGTCCGGGGGGGGGAGGAGGCAATCAGCCCCAGCATTTT. It specifies CASSPGGGGGNQPQHF.

The chain couples TRBV9 to TRBJ1-1; D ambiguous. Germline lookup yields CDR1 SGDLS and CDR2 YYNGEE. This CDR3 comprises 13 residues. V was cut by 3 bases and J by 0 bases, with 6 bases left in between. CDR3 nucleotides: TGTGCCAGCAGCGCGCGAATGAACACTGAAGCTTTCTTT. Its protein product is CASSARMNTEAFF.

The table lists this clone with a few counts. The V and J genes are TRBV4-2 and TRBJ2-3; 8 nucleotides match TRBD1. The CDR3 has 17 residues. Germline-derived CDR1 and CDR2 are LGHNA and YNFKEQ. J was trimmed by 4 bases and V by 2 bases; bases with no gene match: 11. Here the CDR3 reads CASSQNPGAGGADTQYF. The CDR3 region has the DNA TGTGCCAGCAGCCAAAACCCAGGGGCAGGGGGCGCAGATACGCAGTATTTT.